This T cell receptor (beta chain) was sequenced during a study of T-cell memory formation after mild COVID-19. Comment on this clonotype: Its target is unknown.

Via MiXCR, TCRdb re-called the 5' RACE reads, giving one row per CDR3 protein. The sample has under 550,000 distinct CDR3 sequences, 18% seen once. The CDR3 spans 14 residues. In germline, CDR1 is SQVTM, CDR2 ANQGSEA. V shed 3 bases, J shed 2 bases, and the junction held 5 bases outside the gene matches. Whole-study results and caveats: SARS-CoV-2 specificity of second-wave clones peaking day 37 was unconfirmed.

The material sequenced was PBMCs or a T cell subset sorted from them (not recorded which). The TCR comes from an adult woman who had mild COVID-19 (a few samples of this study predate the infection). Cell type and time point are not known. V is TRBV29-1 and J is TRBJ1-2; 8 nucleotides agree with TRBD1. The DNA of the CDR3 is TGCAGCGTTGAGAGGACAGGGAGCAACTATGGCTACACCTTC. Its translation is CSVERTGSNYGYTF. Drawing the rest from reference TRBV29-1 and TRBJ1-2, the complete variable domain is SAVISQKPSRDICQRGTSLTIQCQVDSQVTMMFWYRQQPGQSLTLIATANQGSEATYESGFVIDKFPISRPNLTFSTLTVSNMSPEDSSIYLCSVERTGSNYGYTFGSGTRLTVV.